This T cell receptor (beta chain) was sequenced in a study of cytomegalovirus exposure and HLA in healthy donors. Study findings and constraints: Later analysis identified 15,000 to 20,000 TCR beta sequences associated with HLA alleles, using a false discovery rate threshold of 0.05. The productive fraction for most TCR beta V segments was about 90% or about 30% in an earlier analysis. A later analysis showed TCR association rates differing by HLA locus, peaking at DRB1 and lowest at HLA-C.

The study ran its PCR with 60 Vbeta and 13 Jbeta primers. The authors' processing: The authors later counted some 76 million unique TCR beta chains, roughly 10 million of them shared. Generated by immunoSEQ multiplex PCR, the TCRdb table keeps only in-frame clones and is missing some. V, J and clone size derive from that table, while D and trimming were established from the DNA sequence. Counted here are 160,000 or so clones, roughly 80% occurring once; the ten biggest clones make up around 2.6%. Germline lookup yields CDR1 SGDLS and CDR2 YYNGEE. The CDR3 contains 16 residues. The junction had 5 bases not matched to a gene; V was cut back by 3 bases and J by 0 bases. Of note for this clone: Its specificity is not known.

The sequencing input was PBMCs. The TCR sequence derives from a female donor in good health and CMV-seronegative. V usage is TRBV9 and J usage is TRBJ2-1; 8 bases fit TRBD2. In DNA form, the CDR3 reads TGTGCCAGCAGCGGTTCGGGGGGGAGCTCCTACAATGAGCAGTTCTTC. Translating it yields CASSGSGGSSYNEQFF.